This entry lists 13 T cell receptor beta chains sequenced from one sample in a study of T-cell memory formation after mild COVID-19. TCRdb itself ran the 5' RACE reads through MiXCR, one entry per CDR3 protein. Of about 90,000 distinct CDR3 sequences listed, about an eighth are singletons. What was sequenced was PBMCs or a T cell subset sorted from them (not recorded which). The receptors shown here come from an adult woman who had mild COVID-19 (a few samples of this study predate the infection). Cell type and time point are not known.

This rearrangement joins TRBV7-9 to TRBJ2-3; TRBD2 matches at 8 bases. CDR3 length: 12 residues. The germline V gene encodes CDR1 SEHNR and CDR2 FQNEAQ (reference sequence). With 0 bases clipped from V and 10 bases from J, the junction kept 0 bases outside the gene matches. The CDR3 nucleotides are TGTGCCAGCAGCTTAGCCGGGGGGGCGCAGTATTTT. Encoded protein: CASSLAGGAQYF.

This clonotype showed up many times. This chain links TRBV15 with TRBJ2-3; D is unresolved. CDR1 LNHNV and CDR2 YYDKDF come from the germline V gene (reference sequence). The CDR3 sequence is 12 residues long. V was clipped by 1 base and J by 6 bases, with 5 bases between them. The CDR3 loop reads CATSRVSDTQYF. For the CDR3, the DNA is TGTGCCACCAGCAGAGTTTCGGATACGCAGTATTTT. Full variable domain (remainder filled in from reference TRBV15 and TRBJ2-3): DAMVIQNPRYQVTQFGKPVTLSCSQTLNHNVMYWYQQKSSQAPKLLFHYYDKDFNNEADTPDNFQSRRPNTSFCFLDIRSPGLGDTAMYLCATSRVSDTQYFGPGTRLTVL.

CDR3 amino acids: CASSWGQVSTDTQYF. Here the CDR3 DNA reads TGTGCCAGCAGCTGGGGACAGGTTAGCACAGATACGCAGTATTTT. The chain employs TRBV5-6 and TRBJ2-3, with 8 bases matching TRBD1. Germline lookup yields CDR1 SGHDT and CDR2 YYEEEE. The CDR3 has 15 amino acids. V lost 3 bases, J lost 0 bases, and 3 bases stayed unmatched.

V gene TRBV7-2 combines with J gene TRBJ1-1; D gene ambiguous. The germline V gene encodes CDR1 SGHTA and CDR2 FQGNSA. CDR3 size: 14 residues. V was clipped by 1 base and J by 3 bases, with 9 bases between them. The DNA for the CDR3 is TGTGCCAGCAGCTTAGACGGATTTTACACTGAAGCTTTCTTT. The encoded protein is CASSLDGFYTEAFF.

In its sample, this clonotype was seen a few times. The chain recombines TRBV7-7 with TRBJ2-1; D unclear. This CDR3 has 13 residues. Deletions cut 4 bases from V and 7 bases from J, with 11 bases between. CDR1 is SSHAT, CDR2 FNYEAQ, per germline (reference sequence). The CDR3 loop reads CASSSTPANEQFF. As DNA, the CDR3 is TGTGCCAGCAGCTCCACGCCAGCGAATGAGCAGTTCTTC.

This chain connects TRBV4-3 to TRBJ2-1, with 9 bases that match TRBD2. CDR1 is LGHNA and CDR2 is YSLEER in the germline V gene. J was trimmed by 3 bases and V by 1 base; bases with no gene match: 1. This CDR3 has 15 residues. The CDR3: CASSQGTSDYNEQFF. The DNA for the CDR3 is TGCGCCAGCAGCCAAGGGACTAGCGACTACAATGAGCAGTTCTTC.

This chain connects TRBV12-3 or TRBV12-4 to TRBJ1-5, with D possibly being TRBD1 (6 bases). Trimming stripped 4 bases from V and 8 bases from J, with 12 bases between. The CDR3 sequence is 13 residues long. This CDR3 reads CASSYRPGEPQHF. CDR3 DNA: TGTGCCAGCAGTTACAGACCAGGGGAGCCCCAGCATTTT.

This clonotype was counted a few times. V and J are TRBV15 and TRBJ1-2; 10 bases agree with TRBD1. The germline gives CDR1 LNHNV, CDR2 YYDKDF (reference sequence). V shed 3 bases, J shed 4 bases, and the junction held 8 bases outside the gene matches. The CDR3 length is 16 residues. CDR3 sequence (DNA): TGTGCCACCAGCAGTACAAAGGGACAGGGGAGCTATGGCTACACCTTC. It translates to CATSSTKGQGSYGYTF.

V usage is TRBV5-1 and J usage is TRBJ2-7; D perhaps matches TRBD2 (5 bases). CDR1 is SGHRS, CDR2 YFSETQ, per germline. The CDR3 extends over 15 amino acids. V was cut by 2 bases and J by 3 bases, with 15 bases left in between. The CDR3 nucleotides are TGCGCCAGCAGCTTTGATTCTAGCCCGGGCTACGAGCAGTACTTC. Translating gives CASSFDSSPGYEQYF.

This clonotype turned up a few times. The V and J genes are TRBV7-9 and TRBJ1-1, with TRBD1 as a possible D gene (5 bases). The CDR3 has 16 residues. CDR1 is SEHNR, CDR2 FQNEAQ, per germline (reference sequence). Trimming pared 5 bases from V and 3 bases from J, leaving 19 bases between. Here the CDR3 reads CASSHRGGPGDTEAFF. The CDR3 nucleotides are TGTGCCAGCAGCCATAGGGGAGGACCCGGGGACACTGAAGCTTTCTTT.

This chain joins TRBV5-6 and TRBJ2-7; TRBD1 might be the D (6 bases). The germline V and J ends were trimmed by 2 bases and 3 bases, with 12 bases remaining between them. CDR3 length: 14 amino acids. Germline V gene lookup returns CDR1 SGHDT and CDR2 YYEEEE. DNA of the CDR3: TGTGCCAGCAGCTTTTCAGGGGTCCGCTACGAGCAGTACTTC. This translates into CASSFSGVRYEQYF.

This clonotype was seen a handful of times. The CDR3 loop reads CASSSGTGGRQPQHF. The CDR3 nucleotides read TGTGCCAGCAGTTCAGGGACTGGCGGGAGGCAGCCCCAGCATTTT. This chain links TRBV6-2 or TRBV6-3 with TRBJ1-5; TRBD1 is a possible D gene (5 bases). Trimming left V 4 bases short and J 7 bases short, with 17 bases between. The CDR3 spans 15 residues. The germline V gene has CDR1 MNHEY and CDR2 SVGEGT.

This clonotype was counted at least ten times. The chain uses TRBV29-1 and TRBJ2-5; 8 bases match TRBD1. The length of the CDR3 is 13 residues. Germline loops: CDR1 SQVTM, CDR2 ANQGSEA. V shed 7 bases and J 5 bases; nucleotides not matched to a gene: 9. The CDR3 DNA reads TGCAGCGCCGACCCAGGGGGCGGGGAGACCCAGTACTTC. This codes for CSADPGGGETQYF.